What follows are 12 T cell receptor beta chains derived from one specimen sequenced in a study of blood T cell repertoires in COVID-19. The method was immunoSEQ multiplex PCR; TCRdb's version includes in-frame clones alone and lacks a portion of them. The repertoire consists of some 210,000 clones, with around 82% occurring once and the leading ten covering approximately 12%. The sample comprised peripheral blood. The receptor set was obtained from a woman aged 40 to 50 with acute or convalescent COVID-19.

The CDR3 nucleotides read TGTGCCAGTAGTCTCCGACAGCTCTACGAGCAGTACTTC. It specifies CASSLRQLYEQYF. V is TRBV19 and J is TRBJ2-7, with D possibly being TRBD1 (5 bases). With 5 bases removed from V and 3 bases from J, the gap between germline ends came to 11 bases. Germline CDR1 reads LNHDA; CDR2 reads SQIVND (reference sequence). The CDR3 is made up of 13 amino acids.

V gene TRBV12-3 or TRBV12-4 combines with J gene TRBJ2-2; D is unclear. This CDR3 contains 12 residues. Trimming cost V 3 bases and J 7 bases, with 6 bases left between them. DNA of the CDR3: TGTGCCAGCAGTTTGGCGGTCGGGGAGCTGTTTTTT. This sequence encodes CASSLAVGELFF.

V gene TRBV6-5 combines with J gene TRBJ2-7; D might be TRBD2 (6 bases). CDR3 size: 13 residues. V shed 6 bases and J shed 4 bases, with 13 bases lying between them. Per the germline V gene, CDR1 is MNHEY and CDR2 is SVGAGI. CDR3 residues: CASRGLFGYEQYF. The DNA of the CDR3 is TGTGCCAGCAGGGGACTGTTTGGGTACGAGCAGTACTTC.

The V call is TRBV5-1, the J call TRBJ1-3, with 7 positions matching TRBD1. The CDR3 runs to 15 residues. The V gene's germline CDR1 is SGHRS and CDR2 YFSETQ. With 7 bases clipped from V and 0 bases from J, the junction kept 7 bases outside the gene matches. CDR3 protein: CASASGQSSGNTIYF. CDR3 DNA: TGCGCCAGCGCTTCGGGACAGTCCTCTGGAAACACCATATATTTT.

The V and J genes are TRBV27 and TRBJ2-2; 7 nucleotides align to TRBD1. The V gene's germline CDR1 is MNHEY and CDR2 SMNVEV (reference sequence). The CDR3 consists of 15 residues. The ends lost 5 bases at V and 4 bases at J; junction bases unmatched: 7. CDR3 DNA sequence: TGTGCCAGCAGTCTTCAGGGACAGTTCACCGGGGAGCTGTTTTTT. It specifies CASSLQGQFTGELFF.

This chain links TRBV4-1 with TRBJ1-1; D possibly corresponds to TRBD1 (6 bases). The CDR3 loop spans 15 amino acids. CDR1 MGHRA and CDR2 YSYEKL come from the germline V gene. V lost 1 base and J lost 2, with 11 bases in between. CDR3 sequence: CASSQGIGGNTEAFF. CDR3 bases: TGCGCCAGCAGCCAAGGAATAGGGGGTAACACTGAAGCTTTCTTT.

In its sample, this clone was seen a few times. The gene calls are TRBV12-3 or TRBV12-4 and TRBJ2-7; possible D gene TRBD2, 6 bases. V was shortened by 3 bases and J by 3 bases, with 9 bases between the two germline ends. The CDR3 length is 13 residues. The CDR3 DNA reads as TGTGCCAGCAGTTTTTGGGGGGACTACGAGCAGTACTTC. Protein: CASSFWGDYEQYF.

The chain's CDR3 is CASSPGDRTEAFF. As DNA, the CDR3 is TGCGCCAGCAGCCCCGGGGACAGAACTGAAGCTTTCTTT. The chain couples TRBV4-1 to TRBJ1-1; TRBD1 agrees at 7 bases. V shed 4 bases and J 5 bases; nucleotides not matched to a gene: 4. CDR1 and CDR2 (germline): MGHRA, YSYEKL. The CDR3 is made up of 13 amino acids.

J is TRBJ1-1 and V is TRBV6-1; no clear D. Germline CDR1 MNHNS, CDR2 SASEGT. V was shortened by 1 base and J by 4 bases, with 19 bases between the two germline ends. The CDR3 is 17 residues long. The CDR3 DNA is TGTGCCAGCAGTGAAGGGGCCCTGGGTTACGGGAGCACTGAAGCTTTCTTT. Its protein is CASSEGALGYGSTEAFF.

The CDR3 spells CASSQGVFEAFF. The DNA of the CDR3 is TGCGCCAGCAGTCAGGGGGTGTTTGAAGCTTTCTTT. The rearrangement links TRBV4-1 to TRBJ1-1, with TRBD1 matching over 7 bases. The CDR3 has 12 residues. CDR1 and CDR2 (germline): MGHRA, YSYEKL. Trimming cost V 6 bases and J 7 bases; bases outside gene matches: 5.

The CDR3 sequence is CASSVGDSKNIQYF. The CDR3 DNA reads as TGTGCCAGCAGCGTCGGGGATTCCAAAAACATTCAGTACTTC. The rearrangement links TRBV6-6 to TRBJ2-4; possible D gene TRBD2, 5 bases. Germline values: CDR1 MNHNY, CDR2 SVGAGI (reference sequence). The CDR3 is made up of 14 amino acids. Trimming removed 6 bases at V and 2 bases at J, with 11 bases between.

The CDR3 loop is CASQAAGGSYEQYF. CDR3 nucleotides: TGTGCCAGTCAGGCGGCGGGAGGGTCCTACGAGCAGTACTTC. The chain joins TRBV19 to TRBJ2-7, with 9 positions matching TRBD2. The CDR3 has 14 residues. V gave up 8 bases and J gave up 1 base; unmatched junction bases: 6. CDR1 LNHDA and CDR2 SQIVND come from the germline V gene (reference sequence).